This T cell receptor beta chain emerged from a study of OX40 agonist ivuxolimab in advanced cancers. Looking at the study overall: From 23 to 79 years was the age range, with a mean of approximately 63 years, and over 70% were male. Prior anti-PD-1, anti-PD-L1 or anti-CTLA-4 therapy was allowed; about 39% had some. Study-wide results and caveats: Some of the lowest clonal expansion was seen in partial responders at 0.1-3.0 mg/kg.

Some clones are missing from TCRdb's copy, which holds only in-frame ones; the method was immunoSEQ multiplex PCR. The table has roughly 120,000 clones, 80% to 95% seen once; the top ten hold roughly 0.8%. The CDR3 extends over 13 amino acids. In germline, CDR1 is MDHEN, CDR2 SYDVKM. V shed 8 bases and J 6 bases; nucleotides not matched to a gene: 9. The count of this clone is one. Its target is not known. The rearrangement joins TRBV28 to TRBJ1-1; TRBD1 matches 7 bases. The sample here was CD4+ or CD8+ T cells sorted from blood, taken in a trial of the OX40 agonist ivuxolimab. This sequence originates from an adult with an advanced solid tumor such as melanoma, head and neck, liver or kidney cancer. The DNA of the CDR3 is TGTGCCAGCGGTTACAGGGGACTGGCTGAAGCTTTCTTT. Translated, it gives CASGYRGLAEAFF.